The sequence of this TCR beta chain was determined in a study of T cell responses to AZD1222 COVID-19 vaccine. Regarding the study as a whole: White British donors predominated, females outnumbered males, and clonal diversity was possibly underestimated. Repertoire sampling happened only post peak T cell response.

Germline V gives CDR1 SGHRS, CDR2 YFSETQ. CDR3 length: 13 amino acids. V was cut by 2 bases and J by 2 bases, with 5 bases left in between. Only in-frame clones appear in the TCRdb table, and some are missing; sequencing was by immunoSEQ multiplex PCR. The sample lists under 150,000 clones, over 90% occurring once. A remark on this clone: As yet, its antigen is unknown.

The TCR originated in an adult in good health. Specimen: peripheral blood, collected on day 0 of AZD1222 vaccination. This chain links TRBV5-1 with TRBJ2-1; D is undetermined. CDR3 amino acids: CASSLGPYNEQFF. The CDR3 DNA sequence: TGCGCCAGCAGCTTAGGACCCTACAATGAGCAGTTCTTC.